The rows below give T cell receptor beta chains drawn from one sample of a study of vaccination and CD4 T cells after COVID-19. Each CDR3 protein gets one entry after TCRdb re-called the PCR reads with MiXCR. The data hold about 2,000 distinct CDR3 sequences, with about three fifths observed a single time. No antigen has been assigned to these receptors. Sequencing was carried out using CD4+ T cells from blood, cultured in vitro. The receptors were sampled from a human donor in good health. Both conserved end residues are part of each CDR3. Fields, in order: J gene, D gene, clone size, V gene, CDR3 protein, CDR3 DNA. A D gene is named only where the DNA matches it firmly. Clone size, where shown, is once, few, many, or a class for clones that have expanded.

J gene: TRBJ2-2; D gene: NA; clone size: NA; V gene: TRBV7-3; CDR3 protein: CASSFYPRDRLDAGELFF; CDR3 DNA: TGTGCCAGCAGCTTTTACCCCCGGGACCGCTTGGACGCCGGGGAGCTGTTTTTT
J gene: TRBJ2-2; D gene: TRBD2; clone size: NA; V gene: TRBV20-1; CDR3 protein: CSARGPSGGTGELFF; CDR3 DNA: TGCAGTGCTAGGGGCCCTAGCGGGGGGACCGGGGAGCTGTTTTTT
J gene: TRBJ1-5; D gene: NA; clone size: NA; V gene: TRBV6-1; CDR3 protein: CASSERGLGEAGNQPQHF; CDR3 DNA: TGTGCCAGCAGTGAGCGGGGCCTCGGGGAAGCCGGCAATCAGCCCCAGCATTTT
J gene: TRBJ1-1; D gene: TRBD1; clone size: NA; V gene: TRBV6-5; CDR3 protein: CASSSGTVPGAFF; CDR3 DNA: TGTGCCAGCAGTTCCGGGACAGTCCCCGGAGCTTTCTTT
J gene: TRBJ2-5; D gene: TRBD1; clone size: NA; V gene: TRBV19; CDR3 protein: CASSSRDREIETQYF; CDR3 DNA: TGTGCCAGTAGCTCCCGGGACAGGGAGATCGAGACCCAGTACTTC
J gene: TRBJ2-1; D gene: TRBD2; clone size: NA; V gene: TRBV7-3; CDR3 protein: CASSLSGRTSGYNEQFF; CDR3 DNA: TGTGCCAGCAGCTTAAGCGGAAGGACTAGCGGCTACAATGAGCAGTTCTTC
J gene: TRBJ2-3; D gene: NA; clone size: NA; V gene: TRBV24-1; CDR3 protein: CATSDGGYTDTQYF; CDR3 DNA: TGTGCCACCAGTGATGGTGGGTACACAGATACGCAGTATTTT
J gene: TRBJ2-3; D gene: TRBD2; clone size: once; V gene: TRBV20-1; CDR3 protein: CSGVNGGRGTDTQYF; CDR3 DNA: TGCAGTGGAGTAAATGGCGGGAGGGGAACAGATACGCAGTATTTT
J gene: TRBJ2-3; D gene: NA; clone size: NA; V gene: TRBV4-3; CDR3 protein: CASSQGQDSTDTQYF; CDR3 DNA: TGCGCCAGCAGCCAAGGACAGGACAGCACAGATACGCAGTATTTT
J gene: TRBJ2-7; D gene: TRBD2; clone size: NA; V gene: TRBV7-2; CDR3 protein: CASSLGWGTSGLHPNKGYEQYF; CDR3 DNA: TGTGCCAGCAGCTTAGGCTGGGGGACTAGCGGACTCCACCCCAATAAGGGCTACGAGCAGTACTTC
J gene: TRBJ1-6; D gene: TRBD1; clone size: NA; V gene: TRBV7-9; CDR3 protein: CASSLGPGTGNSPLHF; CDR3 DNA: TGTGCCAGCAGCTTAGGCCCCGGGACAGGAAATTCACCCCTCCACTTT
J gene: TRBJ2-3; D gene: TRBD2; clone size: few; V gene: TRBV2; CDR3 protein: CASSEVAGDTDTQYF; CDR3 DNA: TGTGCCAGCAGTGAGGTAGCGGGGGATACAGATACGCAGTATTTT
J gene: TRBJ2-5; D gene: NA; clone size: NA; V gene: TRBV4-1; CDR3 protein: CASSQVENLPETQYF; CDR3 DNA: TGCGCCAGCAGCCAAGTCGAAAACCTCCCGGAGACCCAGTACTTC
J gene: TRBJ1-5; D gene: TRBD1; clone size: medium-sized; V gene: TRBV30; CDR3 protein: CAWSLQGGRPQHF; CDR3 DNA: TGTGCCTGGAGTCTCCAGGGGGGACGGCCCCAGCATTTT
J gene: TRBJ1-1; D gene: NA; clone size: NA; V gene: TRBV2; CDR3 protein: CASSQQGSVTEAFF; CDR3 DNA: TGTGCCAGCAGTCAACAGGGTTCAGTAACTGAAGCTTTCTTT
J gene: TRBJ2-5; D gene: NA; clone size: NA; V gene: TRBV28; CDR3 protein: CASRGRETQYF; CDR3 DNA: TGTGCCAGCAGGGGGCGGGAGACCCAGTACTTC
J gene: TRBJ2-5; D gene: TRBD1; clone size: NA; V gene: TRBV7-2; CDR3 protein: CASSRQGGQETQYF; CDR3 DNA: TGTGCCAGCAGCCGACAGGGCGGACAAGAGACCCAGTACTTC
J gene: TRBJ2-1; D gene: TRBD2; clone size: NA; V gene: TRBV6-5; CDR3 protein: CASSSHFGGANEQFF; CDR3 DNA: TGTGCCAGCAGTTCTCATTTCGGGGGGGCTAATGAGCAGTTCTTC
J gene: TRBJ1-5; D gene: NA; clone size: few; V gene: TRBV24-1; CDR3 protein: CATQGSNQPQHF; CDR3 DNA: TGTGCTACCCAGGGGAGCAATCAGCCCCAGCATTTT
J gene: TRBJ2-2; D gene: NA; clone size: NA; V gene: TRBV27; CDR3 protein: CASSLTGHTGELFF; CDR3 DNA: TGTGCCAGCAGTTTAACCGGGCACACCGGGGAGCTGTTTTTT
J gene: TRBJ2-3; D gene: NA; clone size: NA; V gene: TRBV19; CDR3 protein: CASSMAITDTQYF; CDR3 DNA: TGTGCCAGTAGTATGGCGATCACAGATACGCAGTATTTT
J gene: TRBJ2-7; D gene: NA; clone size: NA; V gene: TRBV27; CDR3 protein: CASSYVQSSYEQYF; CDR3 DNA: TGTGCCAGCAGTTACGTACAGAGCTCCTACGAGCAGTACTTC
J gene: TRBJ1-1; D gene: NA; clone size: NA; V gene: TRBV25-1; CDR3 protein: CASSGWDLNTEAFF; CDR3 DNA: TGTGCCAGCAGTGGGTGGGATCTGAACACTGAAGCTTTCTTT
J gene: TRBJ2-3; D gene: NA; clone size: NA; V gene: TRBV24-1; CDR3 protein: CATSDPDTGRHGTDTQYF; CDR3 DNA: TGTGCCACCAGTGATCCCGATACCGGGAGACATGGCACAGATACGCAGTATTTT
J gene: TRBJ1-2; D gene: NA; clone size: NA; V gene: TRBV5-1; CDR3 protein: CASSLAQNYGYTF; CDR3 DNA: TGCGCCAGCAGCTTGGCACAGAACTATGGCTACACCTTC
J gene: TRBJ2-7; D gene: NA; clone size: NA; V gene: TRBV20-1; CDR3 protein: CSAPTASYEQYF; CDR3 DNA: TGCAGTGCCCCGACTGCCTCCTACGAGCAGTACTTC
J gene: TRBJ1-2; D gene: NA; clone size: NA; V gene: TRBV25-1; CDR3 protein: CASRVRDTLRYTF; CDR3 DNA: TGTGCCAGCAGGGTCCGGGACACCTTGCGCTACACCTTC
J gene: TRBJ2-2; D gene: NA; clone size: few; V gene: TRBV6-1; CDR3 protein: CASSARQVPGELFF; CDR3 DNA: TGTGCCAGCAGTGCCCGACAGGTCCCCGGGGAGCTGTTTTTT
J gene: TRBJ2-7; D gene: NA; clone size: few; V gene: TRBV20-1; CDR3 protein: CSARGGRTYEQYF; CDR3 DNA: TGCAGTGCTAGAGGGGGTAGGACCTACGAGCAGTACTTC
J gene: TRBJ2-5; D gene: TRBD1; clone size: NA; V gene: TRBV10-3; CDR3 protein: CAISAGTGVSEETQYF; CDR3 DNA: TGTGCCATCAGTGCCGGGACAGGGGTATCAGAAGAGACCCAGTACTTC
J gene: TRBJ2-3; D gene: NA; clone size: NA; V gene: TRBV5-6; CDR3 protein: CASSFFRGKDTQYF; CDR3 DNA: TGTGCCAGCAGCTTCTTCAGGGGAAAGGATACGCAGTATTTT
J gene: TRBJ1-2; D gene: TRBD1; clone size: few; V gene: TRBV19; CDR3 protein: CASSLGGHYGYTF; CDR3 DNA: TGTGCCAGTAGTTTAGGGGGCCACTATGGCTACACCTTC
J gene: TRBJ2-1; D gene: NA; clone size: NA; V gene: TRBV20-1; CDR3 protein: CSWRAVAYNEQFF; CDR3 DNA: TGCAGCTGGAGGGCCGTGGCCTACAATGAGCAGTTCTTC
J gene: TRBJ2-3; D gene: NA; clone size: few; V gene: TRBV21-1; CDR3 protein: CASSKAERGGVPDTQYF; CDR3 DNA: TGTGCCAGCAGCAAAGCTGAGCGGGGGGGGGTCCCAGATACGCAGTATTTT
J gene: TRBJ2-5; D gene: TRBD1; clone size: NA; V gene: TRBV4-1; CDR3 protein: CASSQGSRGSQETQYF; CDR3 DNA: TGCGCCAGCAGCCAAGGCAGCAGGGGGTCCCAAGAGACCCAGTACTTC
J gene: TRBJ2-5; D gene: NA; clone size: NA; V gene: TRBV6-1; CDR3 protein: CASSLRLTETQYF; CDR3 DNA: TGTGCCAGCAGCCTTAGACTAACGGAGACCCAGTACTTC
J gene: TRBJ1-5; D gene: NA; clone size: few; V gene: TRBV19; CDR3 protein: CASSIEGGQPQHF; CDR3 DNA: TGTGCCAGTAGTATCGAGGGTGGGCAGCCCCAGCATTTT
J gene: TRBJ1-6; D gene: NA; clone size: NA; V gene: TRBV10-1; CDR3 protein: CASSPGPHRNSPLHF; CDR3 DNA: TGCGCCAGCAGCCCAGGGCCCCACCGGAATTCACCCCTCCACTTT
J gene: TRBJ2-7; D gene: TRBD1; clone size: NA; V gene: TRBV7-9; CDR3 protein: CASSLDRGMHEQYF; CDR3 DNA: TGTGCCAGCAGCTTGGACAGGGGAATGCACGAGCAGTACTTC